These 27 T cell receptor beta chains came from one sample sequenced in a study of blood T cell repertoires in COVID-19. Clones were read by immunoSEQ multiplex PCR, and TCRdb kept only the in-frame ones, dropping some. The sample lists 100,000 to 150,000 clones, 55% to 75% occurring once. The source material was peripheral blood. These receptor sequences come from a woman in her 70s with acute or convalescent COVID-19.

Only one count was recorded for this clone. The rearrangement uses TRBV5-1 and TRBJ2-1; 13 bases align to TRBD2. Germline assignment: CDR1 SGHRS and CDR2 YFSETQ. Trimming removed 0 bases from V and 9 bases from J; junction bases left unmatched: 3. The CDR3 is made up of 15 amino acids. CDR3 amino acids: CASSLGTSGSSEQFF. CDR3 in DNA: TGCGCCAGCAGCTTGGGGACTAGCGGGAGCAGTGAGCAGTTCTTC.

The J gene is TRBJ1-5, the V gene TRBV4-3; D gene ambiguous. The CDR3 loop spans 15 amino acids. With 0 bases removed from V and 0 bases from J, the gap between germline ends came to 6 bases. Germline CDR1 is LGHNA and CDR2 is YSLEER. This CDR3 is CASSQDHNSNQPQHF. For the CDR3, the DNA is TGCGCCAGCAGCCAAGATCACAATAGCAATCAGCCCCAGCATTTT.

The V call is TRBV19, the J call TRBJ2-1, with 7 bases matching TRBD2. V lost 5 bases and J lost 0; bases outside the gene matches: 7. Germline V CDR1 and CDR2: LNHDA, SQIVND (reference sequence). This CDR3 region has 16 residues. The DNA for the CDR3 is TGTGCCAGTAGTCCTTCAGCGGGGAACTCCTACAATGAGCAGTTCTTC. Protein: CASSPSAGNSYNEQFF.

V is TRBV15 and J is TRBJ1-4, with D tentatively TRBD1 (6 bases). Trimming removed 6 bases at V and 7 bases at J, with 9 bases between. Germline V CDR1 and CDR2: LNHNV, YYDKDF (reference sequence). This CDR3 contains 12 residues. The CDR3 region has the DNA TGTGCCACCAGTCAGGGGTTTGAAAAACTGTTTTTT. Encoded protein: CATSQGFEKLFF.

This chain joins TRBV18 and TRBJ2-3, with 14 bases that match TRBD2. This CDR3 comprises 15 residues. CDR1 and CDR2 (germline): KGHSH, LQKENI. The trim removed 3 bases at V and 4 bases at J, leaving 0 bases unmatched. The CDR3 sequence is CASSPGLAGADTQYF. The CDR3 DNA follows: TGTGCCAGCTCACCGGGACTAGCGGGAGCAGATACGCAGTATTTT.

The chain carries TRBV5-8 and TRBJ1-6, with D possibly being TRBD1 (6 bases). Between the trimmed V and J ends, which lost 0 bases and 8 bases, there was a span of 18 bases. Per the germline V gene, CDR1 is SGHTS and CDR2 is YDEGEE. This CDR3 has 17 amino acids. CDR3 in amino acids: CASSLEGGRFRDSPLHF. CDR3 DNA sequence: TGTGCCAGCAGCTTGGAAGGGGGACGGTTTAGGGATTCACCCCTCCACTTT.

The CDR3 sequence: CASSYSGQNKLEAFF. The CDR3 nucleotides read TGTGCCAGCAGTTACTCGGGACAGAATAAGCTTGAAGCTTTCTTT. This chain connects TRBV6-6 to TRBJ1-1; TRBD1 matches 7 bases. Germline V lookup: CDR1 MNHNY, CDR2 SVGAGI (reference sequence). The CDR3 is 15 amino acids. The V segment lost 0 bases and the J segment 7 bases; nucleotides outside the gene matches: 8.

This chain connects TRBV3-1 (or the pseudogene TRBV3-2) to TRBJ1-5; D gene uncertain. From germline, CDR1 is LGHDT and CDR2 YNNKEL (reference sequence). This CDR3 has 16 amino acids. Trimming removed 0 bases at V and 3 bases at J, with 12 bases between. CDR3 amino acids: CASSQDGPGHNQPQHF. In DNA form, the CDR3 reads TGTGCCAGCAGCCAAGATGGGCCAGGCCACAATCAGCCCCAGCATTTT.

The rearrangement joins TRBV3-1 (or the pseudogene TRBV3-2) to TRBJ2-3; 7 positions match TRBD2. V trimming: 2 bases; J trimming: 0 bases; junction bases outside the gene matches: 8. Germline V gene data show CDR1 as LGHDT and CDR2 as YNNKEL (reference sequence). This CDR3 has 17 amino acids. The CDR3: CASSQLTGTTSTDTQYF. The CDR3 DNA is TGTGCCAGCAGCCAACTTACCGGGACTACCAGCACAGATACGCAGTATTTT.

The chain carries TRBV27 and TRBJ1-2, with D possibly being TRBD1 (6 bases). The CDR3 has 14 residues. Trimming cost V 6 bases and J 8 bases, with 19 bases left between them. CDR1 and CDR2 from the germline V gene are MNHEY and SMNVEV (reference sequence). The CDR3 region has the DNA TGTGCCAGCAGCCGCAAGCTGGGGGCGCGGGGCTACACCTTC. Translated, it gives CASSRKLGARGYTF.

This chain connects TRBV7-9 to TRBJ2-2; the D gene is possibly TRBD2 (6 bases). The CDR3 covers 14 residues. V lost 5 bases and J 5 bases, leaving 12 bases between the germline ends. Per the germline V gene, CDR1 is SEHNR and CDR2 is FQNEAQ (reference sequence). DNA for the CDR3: TGTGCCAGCAGCGCCCCCGGGGGAACCGGGGAGCTGTTTTTT. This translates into CASSAPGGTGELFF. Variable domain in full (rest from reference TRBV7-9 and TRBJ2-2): DTGVSQNPRHKITKRGQNVTFRCDPISEHNRLYWYRQTLGQGPEFLTYFQNEAQLEKSRLLSDRFSAERPKGSFSTLEIQRTEQGDSAMYLCASSAPGGTGELFFGEGSRLTVL.

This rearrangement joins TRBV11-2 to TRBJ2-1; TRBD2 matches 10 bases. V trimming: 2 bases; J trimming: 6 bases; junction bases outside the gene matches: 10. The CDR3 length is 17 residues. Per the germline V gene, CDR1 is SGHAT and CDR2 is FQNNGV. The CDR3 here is CASSLLHGTSVTNEQFF. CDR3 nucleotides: TGTGCCAGCAGCTTATTGCACGGGACTAGCGTAACCAATGAGCAGTTCTTC.

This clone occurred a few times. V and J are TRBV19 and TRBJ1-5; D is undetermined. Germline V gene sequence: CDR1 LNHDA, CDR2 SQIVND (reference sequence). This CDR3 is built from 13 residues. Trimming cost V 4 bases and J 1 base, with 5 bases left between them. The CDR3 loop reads CASSSQSNQPQHF. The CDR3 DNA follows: TGTGCCAGTAGTAGTCAGAGCAATCAGCCCCAGCATTTT.

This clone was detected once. The chain's CDR3 is CASRYSVDEQFF. CDR3 DNA sequence: TGCGCCAGCAGATATAGTGTCGATGAGCAGTTCTTC. The V and J genes are TRBV5-1 and TRBJ2-1; D is ambiguous. The CDR3 length is 12 residues. The germline V gene has CDR1 SGHRS and CDR2 YFSETQ. Trimming removed 5 bases at V and 8 bases at J, with 11 bases between.

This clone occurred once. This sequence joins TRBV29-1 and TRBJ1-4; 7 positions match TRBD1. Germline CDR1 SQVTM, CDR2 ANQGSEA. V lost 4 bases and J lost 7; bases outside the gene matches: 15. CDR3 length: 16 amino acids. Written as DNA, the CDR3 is TGCAGCGTTGTTGAGACAGGGCCCAGGACAGCTGAAAAACTGTTTTTT. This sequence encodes CSVVETGPRTAEKLFF.

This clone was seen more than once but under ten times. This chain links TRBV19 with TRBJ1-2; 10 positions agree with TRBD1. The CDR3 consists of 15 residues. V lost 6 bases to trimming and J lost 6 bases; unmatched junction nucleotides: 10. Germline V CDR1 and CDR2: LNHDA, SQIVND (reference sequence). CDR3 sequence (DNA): TGTGCCAGTAGCAAGAACCCCGGGACAGGGGATGGCTACACCTTC. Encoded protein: CASSKNPGTGDGYTF.

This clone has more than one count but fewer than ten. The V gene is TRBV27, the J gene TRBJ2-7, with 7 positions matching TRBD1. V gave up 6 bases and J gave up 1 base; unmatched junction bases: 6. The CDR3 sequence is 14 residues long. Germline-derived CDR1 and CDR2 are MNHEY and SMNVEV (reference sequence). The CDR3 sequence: CASRLQGLSYEQYF. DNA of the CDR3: TGTGCCAGCAGGCTACAGGGGTTATCCTACGAGCAGTACTTC.

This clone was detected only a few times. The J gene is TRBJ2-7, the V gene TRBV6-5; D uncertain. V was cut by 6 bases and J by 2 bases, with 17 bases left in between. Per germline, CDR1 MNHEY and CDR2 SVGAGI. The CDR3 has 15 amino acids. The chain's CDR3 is CASRKSRDGAYEQYF. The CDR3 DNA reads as TGTGCCAGCAGGAAATCCCGAGACGGAGCCTACGAGCAGTACTTC.

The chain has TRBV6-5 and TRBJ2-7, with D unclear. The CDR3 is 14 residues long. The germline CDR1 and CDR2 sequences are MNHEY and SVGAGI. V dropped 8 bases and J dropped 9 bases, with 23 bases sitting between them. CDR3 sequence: CASLDLTSLPLQYF. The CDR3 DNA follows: TGTGCCAGCCTTGATTTGACAAGCTTGCCCCTGCAGTACTTC.

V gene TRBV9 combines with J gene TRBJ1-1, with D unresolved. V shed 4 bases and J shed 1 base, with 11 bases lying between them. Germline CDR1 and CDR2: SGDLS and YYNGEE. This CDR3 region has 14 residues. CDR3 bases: TGTGCCAGCAGCCTCAGGCCGAGGAACACTGAAGCTTTCTTT. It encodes CASSLRPRNTEAFF.

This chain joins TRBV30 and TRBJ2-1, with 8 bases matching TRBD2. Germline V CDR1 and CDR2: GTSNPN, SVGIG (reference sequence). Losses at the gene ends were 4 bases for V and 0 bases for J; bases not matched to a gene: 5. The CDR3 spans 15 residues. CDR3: CAWTIAGSSYNEQFF. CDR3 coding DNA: TGTGCCTGGACAATAGCGGGGAGCTCCTACAATGAGCAGTTCTTC.

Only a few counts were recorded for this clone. Written as DNA, the CDR3 is TGCGCCAGCAGCCGTGGACAGGGGGCGACCGGGGAGCTGTTTTTT. Protein sequence: CASSRGQGATGELFF. V is TRBV4-1 and J is TRBJ2-2; 11 bases fit TRBD1. The germline CDR1 and CDR2 sequences are MGHRA and YSYEKL. The CDR3 runs to 15 residues. V shed 4 bases and J 5 bases; nucleotides not matched to a gene: 3.

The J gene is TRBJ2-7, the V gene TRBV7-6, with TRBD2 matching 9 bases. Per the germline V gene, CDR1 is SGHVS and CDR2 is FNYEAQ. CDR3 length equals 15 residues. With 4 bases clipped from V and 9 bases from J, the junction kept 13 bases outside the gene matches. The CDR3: CASSSLSGAGGLQYF. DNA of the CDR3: TGTGCCAGCAGCTCGCTTTCAGGAGCGGGGGGCTTGCAGTACTTC.

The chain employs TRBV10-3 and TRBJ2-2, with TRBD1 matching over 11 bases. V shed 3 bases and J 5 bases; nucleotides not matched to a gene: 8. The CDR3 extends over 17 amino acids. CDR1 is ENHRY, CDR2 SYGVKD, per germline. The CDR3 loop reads CAISDSMGTGGTGELFF. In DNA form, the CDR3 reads TGTGCCATCAGTGACTCGATGGGGACAGGGGGGACCGGGGAGCTGTTTTTT.

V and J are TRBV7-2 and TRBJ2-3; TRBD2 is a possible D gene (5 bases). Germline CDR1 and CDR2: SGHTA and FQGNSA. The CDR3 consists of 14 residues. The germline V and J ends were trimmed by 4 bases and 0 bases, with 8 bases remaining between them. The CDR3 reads CASSSGSSTDTQYF. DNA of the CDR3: TGTGCCAGCAGCTCGGGGTCCAGCACAGATACGCAGTATTTT.

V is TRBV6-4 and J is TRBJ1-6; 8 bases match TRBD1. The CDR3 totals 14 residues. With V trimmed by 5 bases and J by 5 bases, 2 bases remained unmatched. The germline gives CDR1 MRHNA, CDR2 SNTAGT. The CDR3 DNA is TGTGCCAGCAGTCGGACAGGGAATAATTCACCCCTCCACTTT. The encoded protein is CASSRTGNNSPLHF.

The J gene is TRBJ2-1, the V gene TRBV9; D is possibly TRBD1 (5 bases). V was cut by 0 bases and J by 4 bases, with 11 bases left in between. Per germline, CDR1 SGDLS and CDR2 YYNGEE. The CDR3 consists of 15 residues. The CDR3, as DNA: TGTGCCAGCAGCGTAGAGGGGCAACCATACAATGAGCAGTTCTTC. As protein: CASSVEGQPYNEQFF.